What follows is one TCR beta chain and its context. Its cognate antigen is unknown. These data belong to a study of response to subunit inactivated influenza vaccine. MiXCR, applied by TCRdb to the RT-PCR reads, yields one record per CDR3 protein. This table holds roughly 670,000 distinct CDR3 sequences, 12% to 15% found once. Germline V gives CDR1 DFQATT, CDR2 SNEGSKA (reference sequence). There are 18 residues in the CDR3. Between the trimmed V and J ends, which lost 2 bases and 5 bases, there was a span of 28 bases. General study results and limits: The authors suggested that few new T cells are recruited per seasonal influenza vaccination.

This receptor was obtained from a man in his forties or fifties who received an inactivated influenza vaccine. Sequenced material: PBMCs from blood, taken 14 days before vaccination. The rearrangement links TRBV20-1 to TRBJ2-7; the D gene is possibly TRBD2 (6 bases). The CDR3: CSARLVVTSSFGMDEQYF. In DNA, the CDR3 is TGCAGTGCTAGACTGGTGGTGACTAGTTCTTTTGGAATGGACGAGCAGTACTTC.